Detailed here is one T cell receptor beta chain. This record comes from a study of blood T cell repertoires in COVID-19. In the study overall: The cDNA or gDNA used as material had been derived from T cells, B-cell-depleted T cells, or PBMCs.

The germline V and J ends were trimmed by 2 bases and 0 bases, with 11 bases remaining between them. This CDR3 has 17 residues. The germline CDR1 and CDR2 sequences are MGHRA and YSYEKL. Measured with immunoSEQ multiplex PCR; TCRdb has only the in-frame clones, and not every one. The repertoire holds fewer than 200,000 clones, with approximately 92% as singletons. The material sequenced was peripheral blood. This sequence was found in a man aged 30 to 45 with COVID-19, enrolled during active disease. This chain joins TRBV4-1 and TRBJ1-6; possibly TRBD1 for D (5 bases). CDR3 DNA: TGCGCCAGCAGCCAAAGTTACGACAGCTCCTATAATTCACCCCTCCACTTT. Translating gives CASSQSYDSSYNSPLHF.